This T cell receptor beta chain was captured in a study of metastatic and nonmetastatic thyroid tumors. Turning to the study itself: Both malignant and benign thyroid patients supplied peripheral blood and tumor or nodule tissue samples, across which the repertoires of these patients were then compared.

Thyroid surgery had not been preceded by any treatment in any patient. TCRdb reanalyzed the PCR reads via MiXCR. The sample carries some 11,000 clones, under 30% recorded once. Germline CDR1 reads MNHNS; CDR2 reads SASEGT. Trimming shortened V by 1 base and J by 8 bases, and 14 bases separated the two germline ends. This CDR3 contains 15 residues. The chain couples TRBV6-1 to TRBJ1-4; D is undetermined. This sequence was found in a male donor with papillary thyroid cancer or a benign thyroid nodule (not recorded which). Some clones in this sample may be carry-over from other donors' samples. The source material was tumor tissue. CDR3 in amino acids: CASSEGIEGREKLFF. The CDR3 coding sequence is TGTGCCAGCAGTGAAGGGATTGAAGGACGAGAAAAACTGTTTTTT.